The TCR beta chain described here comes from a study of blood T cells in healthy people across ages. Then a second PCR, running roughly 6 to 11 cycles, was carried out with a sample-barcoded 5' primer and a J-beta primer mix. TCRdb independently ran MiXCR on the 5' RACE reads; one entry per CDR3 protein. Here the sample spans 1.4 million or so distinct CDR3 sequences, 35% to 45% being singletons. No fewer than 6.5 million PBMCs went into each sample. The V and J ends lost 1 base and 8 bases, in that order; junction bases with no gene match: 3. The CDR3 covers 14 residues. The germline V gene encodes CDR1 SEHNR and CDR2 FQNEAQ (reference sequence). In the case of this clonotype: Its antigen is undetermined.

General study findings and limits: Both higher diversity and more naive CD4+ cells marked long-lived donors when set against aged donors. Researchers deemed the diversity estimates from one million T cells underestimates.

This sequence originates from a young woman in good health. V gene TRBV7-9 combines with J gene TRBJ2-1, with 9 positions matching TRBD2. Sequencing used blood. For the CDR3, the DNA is TGTGCCAGCAGCTTAGGGACTAGCGCCCATGAGCAGTTCTTC. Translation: CASSLGTSAHEQFF.